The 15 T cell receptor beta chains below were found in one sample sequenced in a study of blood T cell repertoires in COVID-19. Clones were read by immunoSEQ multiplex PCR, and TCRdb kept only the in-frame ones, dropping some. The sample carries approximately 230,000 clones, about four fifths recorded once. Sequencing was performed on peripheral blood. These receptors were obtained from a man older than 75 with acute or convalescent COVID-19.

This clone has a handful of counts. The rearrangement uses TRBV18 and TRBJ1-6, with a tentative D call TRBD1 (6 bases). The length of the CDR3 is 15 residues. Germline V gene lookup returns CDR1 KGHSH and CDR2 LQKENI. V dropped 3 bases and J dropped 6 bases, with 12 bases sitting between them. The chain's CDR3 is CASSPPRGINSPLHF. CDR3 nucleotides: TGTGCCAGCTCACCGCCCAGGGGCATTAATTCACCCCTCCACTTT.

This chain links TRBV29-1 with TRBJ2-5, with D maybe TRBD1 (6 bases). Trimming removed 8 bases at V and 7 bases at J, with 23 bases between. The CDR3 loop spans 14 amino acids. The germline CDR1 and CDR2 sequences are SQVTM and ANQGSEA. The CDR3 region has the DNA TGCAGCTCGGTTACCGGGACAAATAGGGGGACCCAGTACTTC. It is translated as CSSVTGTNRGTQYF.

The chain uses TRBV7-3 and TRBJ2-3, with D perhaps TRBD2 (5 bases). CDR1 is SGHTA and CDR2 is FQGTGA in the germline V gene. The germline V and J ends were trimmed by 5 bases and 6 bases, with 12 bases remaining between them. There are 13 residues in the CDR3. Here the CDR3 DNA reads TGTGCCAGCAGCGAGAGGGTCGCTGATACGCAGTATTTT. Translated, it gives CASSERVADTQYF. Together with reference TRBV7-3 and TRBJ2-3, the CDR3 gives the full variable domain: GAGVSQTPSNKVTEKGKYVELRCDPISGHTALYWYRQSLGQGPEFLIYFQGTGAADDSGLPNDRFFAVRPEGSVSTLKIQRTERGDSAVYLCASSERVADTQYFGPGTRLTVL.

The CDR3, as DNA: TGTGCCAGCAGCTTAGATATCGGGGGGTTTTACAATGAGCAGTTCTTC. Its protein product is CASSLDIGGFYNEQFF. The chain links TRBV7-2 to TRBJ2-1, with TRBD2 matching over 7 bases. V lost 1 base and J lost 4; bases outside the gene matches: 7. The CDR3 is made up of 16 amino acids. The germline gives CDR1 SGHTA, CDR2 FQGNSA.

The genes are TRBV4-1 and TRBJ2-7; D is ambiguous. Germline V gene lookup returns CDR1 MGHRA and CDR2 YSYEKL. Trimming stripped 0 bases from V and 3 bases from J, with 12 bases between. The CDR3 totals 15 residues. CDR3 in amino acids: CASSQDFNAGYEQYF. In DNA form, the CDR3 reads TGCGCCAGCAGCCAAGATTTTAATGCAGGCTACGAGCAGTACTTC.

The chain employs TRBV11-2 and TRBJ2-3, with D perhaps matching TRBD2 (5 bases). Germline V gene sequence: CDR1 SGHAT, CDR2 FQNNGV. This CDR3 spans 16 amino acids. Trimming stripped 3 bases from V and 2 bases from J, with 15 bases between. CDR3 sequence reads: CASSLGGRLHTDTQYF. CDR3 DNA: TGTGCCAGCAGCTTGGGTGGACGACTACACACAGATACGCAGTATTTT.

The CDR3 region has the DNA TGCGCCAGCAGCCAAGGGGGACAGGGGGCGCTTTATGGCTACACCTTC. Translated: CASSQGGQGALYGYTF. This rearrangement joins TRBV4-1 to TRBJ1-2, with 12 bases fitting TRBD1. CDR3 length: 16 amino acids. From germline, CDR1 is MGHRA and CDR2 YSYEKL. With V trimmed by 1 base and J by 5 bases, 5 bases remained unmatched.

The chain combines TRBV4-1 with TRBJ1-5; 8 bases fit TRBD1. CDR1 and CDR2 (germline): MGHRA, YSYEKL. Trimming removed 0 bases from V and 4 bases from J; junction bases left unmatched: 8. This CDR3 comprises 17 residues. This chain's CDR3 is CASSQDPLGQENQPQHF. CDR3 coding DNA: TGCGCCAGCAGCCAAGACCCATTGGGACAGGAAAATCAGCCCCAGCATTTT.

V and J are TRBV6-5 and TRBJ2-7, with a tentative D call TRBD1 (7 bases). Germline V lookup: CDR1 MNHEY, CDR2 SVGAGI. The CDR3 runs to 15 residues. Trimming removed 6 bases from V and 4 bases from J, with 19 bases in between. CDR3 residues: CASSLRRGLGYEQYF. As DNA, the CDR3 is TGTGCCAGCAGCCTCCGGAGGGGGCTGGGATACGAGCAGTACTTC.

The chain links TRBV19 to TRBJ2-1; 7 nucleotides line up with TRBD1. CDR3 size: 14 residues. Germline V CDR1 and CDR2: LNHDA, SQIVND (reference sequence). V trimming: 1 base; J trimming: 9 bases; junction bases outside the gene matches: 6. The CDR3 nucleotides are TGTGCCAGTAGTATAGGACAGGGTGAGAGTGAGCAGTTCTTC. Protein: CASSIGQGESEQFF.

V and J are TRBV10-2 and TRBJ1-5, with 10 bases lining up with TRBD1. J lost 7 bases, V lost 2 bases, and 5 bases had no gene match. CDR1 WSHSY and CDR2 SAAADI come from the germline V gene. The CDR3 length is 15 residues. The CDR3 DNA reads TGCGCCAGCAGTGAGGACAGGGGGCTAAGCCAGCCCCAGCATTTT. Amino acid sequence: CASSEDRGLSQPQHF.

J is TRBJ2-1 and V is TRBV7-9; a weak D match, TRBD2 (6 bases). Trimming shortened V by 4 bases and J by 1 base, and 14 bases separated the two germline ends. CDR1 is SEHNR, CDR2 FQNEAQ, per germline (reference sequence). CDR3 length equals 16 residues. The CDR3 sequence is CASSYPLGLSYNEQFF. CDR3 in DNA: TGTGCCAGCAGCTACCCCCTGGGACTGTCCTACAATGAGCAGTTCTTC.

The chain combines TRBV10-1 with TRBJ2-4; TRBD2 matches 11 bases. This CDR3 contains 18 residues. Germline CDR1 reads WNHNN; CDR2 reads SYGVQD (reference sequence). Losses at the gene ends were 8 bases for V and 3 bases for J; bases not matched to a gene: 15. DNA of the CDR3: TGCGCCAGCGATGGGCGGGTAGCGGGGGGGCCTAGCAAAAACATTCAGTACTTC. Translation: CASDGRVAGGPSKNIQYF.

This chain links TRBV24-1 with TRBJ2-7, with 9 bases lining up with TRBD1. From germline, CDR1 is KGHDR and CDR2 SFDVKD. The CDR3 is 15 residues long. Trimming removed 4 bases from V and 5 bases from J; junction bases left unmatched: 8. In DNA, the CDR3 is TGTGCCACCAGTGACTCCGGGACAGGGTCCGACGAGCAGTACTTC. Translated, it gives CATSDSGTGSDEQYF.

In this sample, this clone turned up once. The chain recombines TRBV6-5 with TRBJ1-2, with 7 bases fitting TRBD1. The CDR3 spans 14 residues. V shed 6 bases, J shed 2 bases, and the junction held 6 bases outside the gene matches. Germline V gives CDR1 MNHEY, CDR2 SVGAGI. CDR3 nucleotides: TGTGCCAGCAGCCACAGGGGAAGGAACTATGGCTACACCTTC. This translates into CASSHRGRNYGYTF.